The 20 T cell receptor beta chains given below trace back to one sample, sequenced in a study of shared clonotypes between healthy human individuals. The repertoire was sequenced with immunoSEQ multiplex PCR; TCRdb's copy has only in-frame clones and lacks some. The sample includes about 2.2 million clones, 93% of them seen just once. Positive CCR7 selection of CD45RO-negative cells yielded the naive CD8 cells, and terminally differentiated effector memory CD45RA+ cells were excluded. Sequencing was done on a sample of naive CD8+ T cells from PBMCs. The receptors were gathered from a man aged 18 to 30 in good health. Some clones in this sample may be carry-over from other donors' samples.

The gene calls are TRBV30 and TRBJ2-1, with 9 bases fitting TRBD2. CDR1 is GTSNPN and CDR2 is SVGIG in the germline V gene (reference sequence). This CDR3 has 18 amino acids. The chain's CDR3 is CAIRVITLAGNHYNEQFF. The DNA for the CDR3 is TGTGCTATACGAGTAATAACCCTAGCGGGAAACCATTACAATGAGCAGTTCTTC.

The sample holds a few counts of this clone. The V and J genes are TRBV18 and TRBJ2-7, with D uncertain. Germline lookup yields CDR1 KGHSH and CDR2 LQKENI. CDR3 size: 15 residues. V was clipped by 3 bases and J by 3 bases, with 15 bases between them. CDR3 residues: CASSPVGEHRYEQYF. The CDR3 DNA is TGTGCCAGCTCACCTGTTGGAGAACATCGCTACGAGCAGTACTTC.

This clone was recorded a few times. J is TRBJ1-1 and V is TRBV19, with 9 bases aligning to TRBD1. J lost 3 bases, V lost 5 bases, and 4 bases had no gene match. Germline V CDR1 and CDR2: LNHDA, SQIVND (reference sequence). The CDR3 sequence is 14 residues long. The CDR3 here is CASSVGQGHTEAFF. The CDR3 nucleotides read TGTGCCAGTAGTGTGGGACAGGGCCACACTGAAGCTTTCTTT. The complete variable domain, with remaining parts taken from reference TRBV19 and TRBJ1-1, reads DGGITQSPKYLFRKEGQNVTLSCEQNLNHDAMYWYRQDPGQGLRLIYYSQIVNDFQKGDIAEGYSVSREKKESFPLTVTSAQKNPTAFYLCASSVGQGHTEAFFGQGTRLTVV.

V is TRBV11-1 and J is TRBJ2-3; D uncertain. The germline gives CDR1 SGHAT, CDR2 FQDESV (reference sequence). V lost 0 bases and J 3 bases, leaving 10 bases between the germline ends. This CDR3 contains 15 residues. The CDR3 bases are TGTGCCAGCAGCTTAGCGAGCTACAAAACAGATACGCAGTATTTT. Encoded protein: CASSLASYKTDTQYF.

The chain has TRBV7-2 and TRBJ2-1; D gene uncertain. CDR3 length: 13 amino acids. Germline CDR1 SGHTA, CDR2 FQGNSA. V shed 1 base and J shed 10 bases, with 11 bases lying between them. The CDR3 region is CASSLGPAREQFF. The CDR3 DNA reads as TGTGCCAGCAGCTTAGGGCCAGCACGGGAGCAGTTCTTC.

The CDR3 bases are TGTGCCAGCAGCCCGATAGGGGAAAAGACTGAAGCTTTCTTT. Its protein product is CASSPIGEKTEAFF. The chain has TRBV28 and TRBJ1-1; the D gene is possibly TRBD1 (5 bases). Germline V CDR1 and CDR2: MDHEN, SYDVKM. The CDR3 sequence is 14 residues long. V gave up 6 bases and J gave up 5 bases, with 16 bases separating them.

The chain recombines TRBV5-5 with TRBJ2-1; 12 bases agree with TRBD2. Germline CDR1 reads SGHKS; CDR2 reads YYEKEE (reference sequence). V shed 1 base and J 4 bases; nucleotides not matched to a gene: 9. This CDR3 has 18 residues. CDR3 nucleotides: TGTGCCAGCAGCTTGCTAGCGGGAGGGTGGGCGGTTTACAATGAGCAGTTCTTC. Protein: CASSLLAGGWAVYNEQFF.

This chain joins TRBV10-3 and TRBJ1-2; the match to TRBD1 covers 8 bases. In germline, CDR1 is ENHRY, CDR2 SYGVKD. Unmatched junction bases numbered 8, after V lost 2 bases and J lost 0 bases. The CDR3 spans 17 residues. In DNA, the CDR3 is TGTGCCATCAGTGAGGGGACAGGAGACCTTACTAACTATGGCTACACCTTC. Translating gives CAISEGTGDLTNYGYTF.

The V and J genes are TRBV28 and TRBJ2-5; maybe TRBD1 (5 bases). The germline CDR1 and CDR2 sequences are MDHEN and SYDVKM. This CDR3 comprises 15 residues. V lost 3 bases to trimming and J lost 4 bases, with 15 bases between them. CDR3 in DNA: TGTGCCAGCAGTTTTCGGCAGGGTCCCTCAGAGACCCAGTACTTC. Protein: CASSFRQGPSETQYF.

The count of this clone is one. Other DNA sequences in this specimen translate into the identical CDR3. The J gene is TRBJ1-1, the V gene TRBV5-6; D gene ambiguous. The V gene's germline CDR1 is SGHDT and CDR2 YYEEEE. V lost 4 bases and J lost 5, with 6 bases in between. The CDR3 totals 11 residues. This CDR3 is CASSLGTEAFF. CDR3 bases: TGTGCCAGCAGCCTTGGAACTGAAGCTTTCTTT.

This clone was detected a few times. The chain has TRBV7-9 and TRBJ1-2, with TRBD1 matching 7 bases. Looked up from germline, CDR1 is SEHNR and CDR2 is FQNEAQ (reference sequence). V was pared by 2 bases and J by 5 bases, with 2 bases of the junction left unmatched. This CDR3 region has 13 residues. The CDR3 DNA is TGTGCCAGCAGCTTAACAGGGGAGTATGGCTACACCTTC. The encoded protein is CASSLTGEYGYTF.

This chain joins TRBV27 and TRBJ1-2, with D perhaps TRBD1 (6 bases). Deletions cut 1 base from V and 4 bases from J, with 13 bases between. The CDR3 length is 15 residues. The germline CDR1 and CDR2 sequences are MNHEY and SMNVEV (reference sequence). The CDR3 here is CASSLLRGGAYGYTF. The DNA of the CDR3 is TGTGCCAGCAGTTTATTAAGGGGGGGGGCCTATGGCTACACCTTC.

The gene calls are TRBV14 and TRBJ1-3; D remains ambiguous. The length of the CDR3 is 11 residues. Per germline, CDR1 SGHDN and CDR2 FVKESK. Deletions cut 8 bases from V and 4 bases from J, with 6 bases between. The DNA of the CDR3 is TGTGCCAGCGCCCAAGGAAACACCATATATTTT. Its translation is CASAQGNTIYF.

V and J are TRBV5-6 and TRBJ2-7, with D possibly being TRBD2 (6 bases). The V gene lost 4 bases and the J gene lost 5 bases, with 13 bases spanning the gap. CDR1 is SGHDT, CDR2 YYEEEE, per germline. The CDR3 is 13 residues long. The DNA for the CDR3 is TGTGCCAGCAGCCTCGGGGGAGGCAACGAGCAGTACTTC. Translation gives CASSLGGGNEQYF.

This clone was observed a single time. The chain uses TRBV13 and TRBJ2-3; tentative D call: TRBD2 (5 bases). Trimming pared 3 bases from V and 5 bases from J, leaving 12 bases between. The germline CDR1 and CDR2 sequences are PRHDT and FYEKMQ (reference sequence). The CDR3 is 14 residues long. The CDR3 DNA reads TGTGCCAGCAGCTTTGGGGAGCTGAAAGATACGCAGTATTTT. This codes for CASSFGELKDTQYF.

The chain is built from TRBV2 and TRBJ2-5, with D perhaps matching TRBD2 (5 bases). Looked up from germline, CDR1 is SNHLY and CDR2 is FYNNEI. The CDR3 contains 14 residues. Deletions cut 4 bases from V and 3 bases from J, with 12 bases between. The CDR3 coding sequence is TGTGCCAGCAGTGGGTCCGGGATGGAAGAGACCCAGTACTTC. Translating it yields CASSGSGMEETQYF. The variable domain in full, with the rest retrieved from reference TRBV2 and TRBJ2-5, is EPEVTQTPSHQVTQMGQEVILRCVPISNHLYFYWYRQILGQKVEFLVSFYNNEISEKSEIFDDQFSVERPDGSNFTLKIRSTKLEDSAMYFCASSGSGMEETQYFGPGTRLLVL.

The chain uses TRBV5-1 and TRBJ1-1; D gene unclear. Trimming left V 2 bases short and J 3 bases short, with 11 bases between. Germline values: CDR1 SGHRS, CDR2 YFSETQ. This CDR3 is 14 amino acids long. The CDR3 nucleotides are TGCGCCAGCAGCTTTACCGGGCCCTACACTGAAGCTTTCTTT. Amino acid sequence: CASSFTGPYTEAFF.

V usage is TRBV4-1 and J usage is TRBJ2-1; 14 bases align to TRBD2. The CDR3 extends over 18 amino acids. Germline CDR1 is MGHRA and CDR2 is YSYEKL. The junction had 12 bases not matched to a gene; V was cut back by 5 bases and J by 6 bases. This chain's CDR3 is CASSDPRGGLAGVNEQFF. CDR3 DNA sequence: TGCGCCAGCAGCGACCCTCGGGGGGGACTAGCGGGAGTCAATGAGCAGTTCTTC.

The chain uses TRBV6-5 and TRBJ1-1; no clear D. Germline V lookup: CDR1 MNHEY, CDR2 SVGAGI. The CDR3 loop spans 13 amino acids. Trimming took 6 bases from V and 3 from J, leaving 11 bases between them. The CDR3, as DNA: TGTGCCAGCAGCCCCCGTGGATACACTGAAGCTTTCTTT. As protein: CASSPRGYTEAFF.

The CDR3 is CASSQPYDLDRRNTEAFF. CDR3 in DNA: TGCGCCAGCAGCCAACCCTACGACCTGGACAGGAGGAACACTGAAGCTTTCTTT. The chain combines TRBV4-1 with TRBJ1-1; TRBD1 agrees at 7 bases. V lost 2 bases and J lost 1; bases outside the gene matches: 13. CDR1 is MGHRA and CDR2 is YSYEKL in the germline V gene. CDR3 size: 18 residues.